One and the same sample provided the 25 T cell receptor beta chains below, sequenced in a study of tissue T cells after allogeneic stem cell transplantation. Profiled with immunoSEQ multiplex PCR; TCRdb holds only in-frame clones, not every one. The sample shows 800 to 1,100 clones, around 84% of them seen only once. The sample in question was spleen tissue, obtained at autopsy. All receptors come from a female patient aged 18 to 50 with steroid-refractory graft-versus-host disease after an allogeneic stem cell transplant. These T cells may partly come from the graft donor.

This clone has only a few counts. The rearrangement joins TRBV7-3 to TRBJ1-5; a possible D gene is TRBD1 (5 bases). The CDR3 consists of 13 residues. Germline V gene lookup returns CDR1 SGHTA and CDR2 FQGTGA. Deletions cut 6 bases from V and 4 bases from J, with 10 bases between. CDR3 DNA: TGTGCCAGCAGTAGGGACGGAAATCAGCCCCAGCATTTT. Residues: CASSRDGNQPQHF. Variable domain in full (rest from reference TRBV7-3 and TRBJ1-5): GAGVSQTPSNKVTEKGKYVELRCDPISGHTALYWYRQSLGQGPEFLIYFQGTGAADDSGLPNDRFFAVRPEGSVSTLKIQRTERGDSAVYLCASSRDGNQPQHFGDGTRLSIL.

This clone was detected once. V usage is TRBV5-1 and J usage is TRBJ2-1; D might be TRBD1 (6 bases). CDR3 size: 13 residues. The germline V gene has CDR1 SGHRS and CDR2 YFSETQ. V lost 0 bases to trimming and J lost 10 bases, with 11 bases between them. The CDR3 DNA reads as TGCGCCAGCAGCTTGGCCAGGGGAGCGGAGCAGTTCTTC. It translates to CASSLARGAEQFF.

The gene calls are TRBV7-9 and TRBJ2-7; 11 nucleotides align to TRBD2. With 5 bases clipped from V and 3 bases from J, the junction kept 12 bases outside the gene matches. The CDR3 extends over 17 amino acids. Germline V gene data show CDR1 as SEHNR and CDR2 as FQNEAQ (reference sequence). DNA for the CDR3: TGTGCCAGCAGCGTATCAAAGGGACTAGCGGCCGACTACGAGCAGTACTTC. Translated, it gives CASSVSKGLAADYEQYF.

This clone was detected a few times. The rearrangement links TRBV5-6 to TRBJ1-6, with D possibly matching TRBD1 (6 bases). The CDR3 totals 12 residues. Trimming pared 5 bases from V and 9 bases from J, leaving 9 bases between. Germline loops: CDR1 SGHDT, CDR2 YYEEEE. CDR3 protein: CASRRQASPLHF. CDR3 DNA sequence: TGTGCCAGCAGGCGACAGGCTTCACCCCTCCACTTT.

The chain employs TRBV10-1 and TRBJ2-3; a possible D gene is TRBD2 (6 bases). The germline V and J ends were trimmed by 6 bases and 0 bases, with 13 bases remaining between them. The CDR3 sequence is 15 residues long. CDR1 and CDR2 (germline): WNHNN, SYGVQD (reference sequence). The CDR3 DNA follows: TGCGCCAGCAGCGAAGTCGGGAGAAGCACAGATACGCAGTATTTT. Protein sequence: CASSEVGRSTDTQYF.

V gene TRBV6-2 or TRBV6-3 combines with J gene TRBJ2-7, with D perhaps matching TRBD2 (6 bases). This CDR3 region has 16 residues. Germline CDR1 reads MNHEY; CDR2 reads SVGEGT. Trimming removed 5 bases from V and 0 bases from J, with 17 bases in between. The CDR3 coding sequence is TGTGCCAGCAGTCCCGGGACTCACCCTCCCTCCTACGAGCAGTACTTC. Protein sequence: CASSPGTHPPSYEQYF.

The chain links TRBV4-1 to TRBJ1-1, with D hard to call. V was clipped by 7 bases and J by 4 bases, with 13 bases between them. Germline lookup yields CDR1 MGHRA and CDR2 YSYEKL. The CDR3 consists of 13 residues. CDR3 residues: CASTKTPFTEAFF. CDR3 nucleotides: TGCGCCAGCACCAAAACCCCATTCACTGAAGCTTTCTTT.

The CDR3 protein is CASSQLAGASYEQYF. The CDR3, as DNA: TGCGCCAGCAGCCAACTAGCGGGAGCGTCCTACGAGCAGTACTTC. The V gene is TRBV5-1, the J gene TRBJ2-7; TRBD2 agrees at 11 bases. The V gene's germline CDR1 is SGHRS and CDR2 YFSETQ. The CDR3 has 15 amino acids. V lost 4 bases, J lost 1 base, and 4 bases stayed unmatched.

The chain recombines TRBV21-1 with TRBJ2-5; the table's D call, TRBD1, was not checked against the DNA. TRBV21-1 is assigned pseudogene status. This CDR3 contains 17 residues. CDR3 bases: TGTGCCAGCAGCAAAGAAGGGGGACAGGGACGGGAGGAGACCCAGTACTTC. Its protein product is CASSKEGGQGREETQYF.

This sequence joins TRBV4-1 and TRBJ1-2, with D maybe TRBD1 (6 bases). Trimming took off 3 bases at V and 4 bases at J, with 18 bases between the two ends. The CDR3 loop spans 16 amino acids. Per germline, CDR1 MGHRA and CDR2 YSYEKL. The CDR3 sequence: CASSHPWTVSAYGYTF. CDR3 sequence (DNA): TGCGCCAGCAGCCATCCTTGGACAGTATCTGCCTATGGCTACACCTTC.

The V and J genes are TRBV5-1 and TRBJ2-5, with 7 bases that match TRBD2. The junction had 11 bases not matched to a gene; V was cut back by 6 bases and J by 0 bases. The CDR3 spans 16 residues. CDR1 and CDR2 (germline): SGHRS, YFSETQ. CDR3 sequence reads: CASKEGGTVYQETQYF. Written as DNA, the CDR3 is TGCGCCAGCAAGGAGGGAGGGACCGTGTACCAAGAGACCCAGTACTTC.

In this sample, this clone turned up once. J is TRBJ2-2 and V is TRBV6-4, with 9 bases fitting TRBD2. Germline values: CDR1 MRHNA, CDR2 SNTAGT. V was clipped by 4 bases and J by 4 bases; unmatched bases: 10. The CDR3 is 17 amino acids. This CDR3 is CASSVLAGMVGTGELFF. CDR3 bases: TGTGCCAGCAGTGTTCTAGCGGGAATGGTTGGCACCGGGGAGCTGTTTTTT.

This clone has only a few counts. The V call is TRBV2, the J call TRBJ2-7; tentative D call: TRBD2 (6 bases). Trimming removed 7 bases from V and 0 bases from J, with 16 bases in between. Germline CDR1 reads SNHLY; CDR2 reads FYNNEI. The CDR3 loop spans 15 amino acids. CDR3: CASKGLPFPSYEQYF. The CDR3 bases are TGTGCCAGCAAGGGACTCCCGTTTCCCTCCTACGAGCAGTACTTC.

The V call is TRBV27, the J call TRBJ1-5, with TRBD1 as a possible D gene (6 bases). The germline V and J ends were trimmed by 2 bases and 6 bases, with 8 bases remaining between them. The CDR3 length is 13 residues. Germline V gene lookup returns CDR1 MNHEY and CDR2 SMNVEV (reference sequence). This chain's CDR3 is CASSLGGRQPQHF. For the CDR3, the DNA is TGTGCCAGCAGTTTAGGGGGCCGTCAGCCCCAGCATTTT.

This clone has only a few counts. The chain recombines TRBV19 with TRBJ2-7, with TRBD1 matching over 9 bases. Per the germline V gene, CDR1 is LNHDA and CDR2 is SQIVND (reference sequence). The CDR3 is 13 residues long. The trim removed 6 bases at V and 4 bases at J, leaving 4 bases unmatched. In DNA, the CDR3 is TGTGCCAGTAGCAGGACAGGGGTATACGAGCAGTACTTC. It encodes CASSRTGVYEQYF.

This clone is judged hyperexpanded (1% or more). The genes are TRBV27 and TRBJ2-7, with D tentatively TRBD2 (6 bases). Germline-derived CDR1 and CDR2 are MNHEY and SMNVEV (reference sequence). The CDR3 sequence is 12 residues long. V shed 7 bases and J shed 7 bases, with 14 bases lying between them. The CDR3 loop reads CASNNGGLEQYF. The CDR3 DNA sequence: TGTGCCAGCAACAACGGAGGGTTGGAGCAGTACTTC.

The chain combines TRBV7-9 with TRBJ2-3; no firm D call. Germline V lookup: CDR1 SEHNR, CDR2 FQNEAQ (reference sequence). Trimming removed 5 bases from V and 6 bases from J, with 9 bases in between. This CDR3 has 12 amino acids. CDR3: CASSPGRDTQYF. CDR3 DNA: TGTGCCAGCAGCCCAGGACGTGATACGCAGTATTTT.

V usage is TRBV19 and J usage is TRBJ2-7, with a possible D match to TRBD2 (6 bases). CDR1 is LNHDA and CDR2 is SQIVND in the germline V gene (reference sequence). Trimming left V 4 bases short and J 5 bases short, with 12 bases between. The CDR3 sequence is 13 residues long. The DNA of the CDR3 is TGTGCCAGTAGTACGGGGGTTAGAAACGAGCAGTACTTC. Translated, it gives CASSTGVRNEQYF.

J is TRBJ2-7 and V is TRBV27; weak D call: TRBD2 (7 bases). Trimming took 3 bases from V and 6 from J, leaving 12 bases between them. The CDR3 totals 13 residues. The germline CDR1 and CDR2 sequences are MNHEY and SMNVEV (reference sequence). DNA for the CDR3: TGTGCCAGCAGTTTCGGGGGCGGGGGCGAGCAGTACTTC. It is translated as CASSFGGGGEQYF.

This sequence joins TRBV4-1 and TRBJ2-7; 8 bases align to TRBD2. Germline CDR1 MGHRA, CDR2 YSYEKL. The CDR3 contains 15 residues. The J segment lost 3 bases and the V segment lost 6 bases, leaving 10 bases of the junction unmatched. The CDR3 nucleotides are TGCGCCAGCAGTCCTCGACTAGCGCGGTACTACGAGCAGTACTTC. Encoded protein: CASSPRLARYYEQYF.

The V and J genes are TRBV9 and TRBJ1-3; 7 bases line up with TRBD1. Germline V gene sequence: CDR1 SGDLS, CDR2 YYNGEE. The J segment lost 4 bases and the V segment lost 4 bases, leaving 5 bases of the junction unmatched. The CDR3 is 14 residues long. CDR3 residues: CASSYQGDGNTIYF. The CDR3 bases are TGTGCCAGCAGCTACCAGGGGGACGGAAACACCATATATTTT.

CDR3 in DNA: TGTGCCAGCAGTTTAGGACAGAGGACGGGGGATACGCAGTATTTT. Translation: CASSLGQRTGDTQYF. The rearrangement uses TRBV27 and TRBJ2-3; possibly TRBD1 for D (6 bases). The V gene lost 2 bases and the J gene lost 6 bases, with 15 bases spanning the gap. This CDR3 region has 15 residues. Germline CDR1 MNHEY, CDR2 SMNVEV (reference sequence).

This rearrangement joins TRBV9 to TRBJ1-2; D is unresolved. The CDR3 extends over 15 amino acids. CDR1 and CDR2 (germline): SGDLS, YYNGEE. The germline V and J ends were trimmed by 0 bases and 3 bases, with 12 bases remaining between them. CDR3 bases: TGTGCCAGCAGCGTAGGGTGGGAATTCTACTATGGCTACACCTTC. Its protein product is CASSVGWEFYYGYTF.

The chain couples TRBV6-5 to TRBJ2-2; maybe TRBD1 (6 bases). Germline-derived CDR1 and CDR2 are MNHEY and SVGAGI. Trimming pared 6 bases from V and 1 base from J, leaving 9 bases between. This CDR3 region has 14 residues. Written as DNA, the CDR3 is TGTGCCAGCAGCCCAGGGGTGAACACCGGGGAGCTGTTTTTT. This encodes CASSPGVNTGELFF.

This clone occurred once. V usage is TRBV5-1 and J usage is TRBJ2-7; D unresolved. CDR1 and CDR2 from the germline V gene are SGHRS and YFSETQ. The CDR3 spans 13 residues. V shed 0 bases and J shed 0 bases, with 4 bases lying between them. The CDR3 spells CASSLGSSYEQYF. The DNA of the CDR3 is TGCGCCAGCAGCTTGGGTAGCTCCTACGAGCAGTACTTC.